The entry below gives a single TCR beta chain sequence along with its context. In the original processing: Amplification of reference gene primers provided the estimated nucleated cell counts. Some clones are missing from TCRdb's copy, which holds only in-frame ones; the method was immunoSEQ multiplex PCR. That table furnishes V, J and clone size, whereas the DNA furnished D and trimming. This sample has 400,000 to 550,000 clones, with approximately 90% found just once. The sample belongs to a study of blood T cell repertoires in COVID-19. Turning to the study itself: Whether acute or convalescent, the COVID-19 samples came from the United States, Italy and Spain. PBMCs, B-cell-depleted T cells, or T cells provided the cDNA or gDNA that made up the material.

The V segment lost 6 bases and the J segment 6 bases; nucleotides outside the gene matches: 11. Germline V lookup: CDR1 MNHEY, CDR2 SVGAGI. The CDR3 contains 14 residues. The clonotype comes from a woman between 25 and 40 years old with acute or convalescent COVID-19. This chain links TRBV6-5 with TRBJ2-7; 7 nucleotides align to TRBD1. Sequences were obtained from peripheral blood. The CDR3, as DNA: TGTGCCAGCAGCCCAACAGGGGCCCGCCTCGAGCAGTACTTC. Amino acids: CASSPTGARLEQYF.